The 5 T cell receptor beta chains listed next were all sequenced from one sample in a study of tumor and adjacent non-tumor tissue in lung cancer. The template was RNA from unsorted bulk tissue. A modified ARM-PCR protocol with three rounds of nested PCR amplified TCRbeta. TCRdb re-analysed the multiplex PCR reads in MiXCR, keeping a single row per CDR3 protein. The sample contains around 140,000 distinct CDR3 sequences, approximately 66% of which appear only once. The sample consisted of lung tumor tissue. These receptors were collected from a man aged 60 to 69 with small cell lung cancer.

Worth noting for this clonotype: Compared with germline, one end of the junction differs, possibly owing to a read error. The chain has TRBV20-1 and TRBJ2-5; possibly TRBD1 for D (6 bases). The CDR3 runs to 15 residues. Germline values: CDR1 DFQATT, CDR2 SNEGSKA (reference sequence). Here the CDR3 DNA reads TGCAGGGCTAGAGACCATCAGGGGATAATGCAGACCCAGTACTTC. Translating gives CRARDHQGIMQTQYF.

The chain joins TRBV4-2 to TRBJ2-3; 9 bases are a match to TRBD2. Per germline, CDR1 LGHNA and CDR2 YNFKEQ. V shed 0 bases, J shed 4 bases, and the junction held 8 bases outside the gene matches. The CDR3 covers 17 residues. The CDR3 protein is CASSQDGPSGNADTQYF. CDR3 nucleotide sequence: TGTGCCAGCAGCCAAGATGGTCCTAGCGGGAACGCAGATACGCAGTATTTT.

A remark on this clonotype: The CDR3 does not close with the conserved phenylalanine or tryptophan, likely indicating a read error. The V gene is TRBV20-1, the J gene TRBJ1-2; 7 bases are a match to TRBD1. CDR3 length: 14 amino acids. The V segment lost 2 bases and the J segment 4 bases; nucleotides outside the gene matches: 7. The V gene's germline CDR1 is DFQATT and CDR2 SNEGSKA (reference sequence). As DNA, the CDR3 is TGCAGTGCTAGACCCGACGACAGGGTCTATGGCTACACCTTA. Its protein is CSARPDDRVYGYTL.

This clonotype was detected a few times. V gene TRBV4-1 combines with J gene TRBJ2-1; D is uncertain. There are 15 residues in the CDR3. Germline CDR1 reads MGHRA; CDR2 reads YSYEKL. Between the trimmed V and J ends, which lost 5 bases and 0 bases, there was a span of 11 bases. CDR3 coding DNA: TGCGCCAGCAGCAAAACAGCAGTCTCCTACAATGAGCAGTTCTTC. Its protein product is CASSKTAVSYNEQFF.

The V call is TRBV28, the J call TRBJ2-7; D is perhaps TRBD2 (6 bases). CDR1 MDHEN and CDR2 SYDVKM come from the germline V gene. Trimming shortened V by 1 base and J by 1 base, and 14 bases separated the two germline ends. The CDR3 sequence is 16 residues long. In nucleotides, the CDR3 is TGTGCCAGCAGTTTATCCAGGGCGGGATCTTCCTACGAGCAGTACTTC. Protein: CASSLSRAGSSYEQYF.